This TCR beta chain was recorded in a study of response to subunit inactivated influenza vaccine. Broader study findings: The authors put forward the suggestion that each seasonal influenza vaccination may bring in only a limited number of new T cells.

TCRdb recomputed calls from the RT-PCR reads with MiXCR, one row per CDR3 protein. The profile covers 650,000 to 800,000 distinct CDR3 sequences, with approximately 17% appearing a single time and approximately 10% taken by the ten largest. This clonotype was counted only a few times. What it binds is not known. The CDR3 runs 16 residues. The V segment lost 3 bases and the J segment 6 bases; nucleotides outside the gene matches: 10. The chain couples TRBV12-3 or TRBV12-4 to TRBJ2-2, with 7 bases fitting TRBD1. The material was PBMCs from blood, obtained 5 days after vaccination. The clonotype originates from a man aged 50 to 60 who received an inactivated influenza vaccine. Here the CDR3 DNA reads TGTGCCAGCAGTTTCCATCACGGGACAGTCTCCGGGGAGCTGTTTTTT. The encoded protein is CASSFHHGTVSGELFF.